This TCR beta chain originates from a study of T-cell reconstitution after alpha-beta-depleted transplantation in children (dated by TCRdb to the mid-2010s). Study-wide context: Using TCR repertoire profiling, the study quantitatively followed how T-cell immune reconstitution unfolded in children after TCRalphabeta/CD19-depleted allogeneic hematopoietic cell transplantation.

Results the study describes overall, beyond this receptor: Over the following months the frequencies of hyperexpanded clones went down, and after one year T-cell counts and TCRbeta diversity were mostly credited to newly produced T cells. The apparently early alphabetaT-cell count recovery about two months after transplant was reportedly dependent on only several hundred rapidly expanded clones derived from non-depleted graft cells. In some patients, the high TCRbeta diversity seen at day 60 was put down to recipient T cells and intrathymic progenitors that had survived conditioning.

The treatment or condition label on this specimen signifies: allogeneic hematopoietic cell transplantation with graft depleted of TCRalphabeta T cells and CD19 B cells. The children who served as transplant recipients had been given grafts of TCRalphabeta/CD19-depleted allogeneic hematopoietic cells. Per the germline V gene (reference sequence), LNHNV is the CDR1 and YYDKDF is the CDR2. The junction carries 15 bases between V and J, which are trimmed by 4 bases and 8 bases respectively. The CDR3 contains 14 residues, cysteine and phenylalanine counted. The entry retains the CDR3 DNA only, 42 bases that are in frame from base 1. To prepare the library, PCR was applied. These reads were obtained on an Illumina HiSeq 2500. TCR library preparation used molecular barcoding, with unique molecular identifiers applied to normalize quantification of the TCRbeta repertoire. Using fastp trimming at Q25 and MiXCR clonotype assembly, TCRdb reanalyzed the public sequencing data and kept in-frame beta chains. Rows matching on CDR3 protein sequence are summarized as one entry with the most common DNA and genes. Present in this sample are some 840,000 distinct CDR3 sequences, less than 20% of which were seen just once. The leading ten clones occupy approximately 5% of the sample.

Points on this clonotype: It lacks a known antigen. Per-nucleotide qualities are absent, and no much larger clonotype sits a single base away.

The rearrangement combines TRBV15 with TRBJ2-1; TRBD1 is perhaps the D gene, given 5 matching bases. The sequences come from PBMCs, mostly from graft donor cells, collected 360 days after TCRalphabeta/CD19-depleted stem cell transplant. This clonotype originated in a male patient younger than 18 who had a stem cell transplant for acute lymphoblastic leukemia, so the T cells may come from the graft donor. The bases are TGTGCCACCAGCATTCTCCAGGGTTCGGATGAGCAGTTCTTC. The translation is CATSILQGSDEQFF.